This passage covers 2 T cell receptor beta chains from one sample sequenced in a study of blood T cells in healthy people across ages. Alongside a J-beta primer mix, a sample-barcoded 5' primer served in a second PCR lasting roughly 7 to 11 cycles. TCRdb re-derived calls from the 5' RACE reads in MiXCR, one entry per CDR3 protein. The sample has more than 1 million distinct CDR3 sequences, more than 40% seen once. Input material: blood. These TCRs come from a woman aged 60 to 75 in good health.

The table lists this clonotype with a few counts. V gene TRBV29-1 combines with J gene TRBJ2-1; 11 nucleotides agree with TRBD2. J was trimmed by 3 bases and V by 7 bases; bases with no gene match: 5. The germline V gene has CDR1 SQVTM and CDR2 ANQGSEA. The CDR3 has 14 residues. The CDR3, as DNA: TGCAGCGGGGAGGGACTAGCGGACTACAATGAGCAGTTCTTC. It encodes CSGEGLADYNEQFF.

V gene TRBV7-3 combines with J gene TRBJ2-1; tentatively, D is TRBD2 (6 bases). V gave up 3 bases and J gave up 2 bases, with 14 bases separating them. The CDR3 runs to 16 residues. Germline lookup yields CDR1 SGHTA and CDR2 FQGTGA. The CDR3, as DNA: TGTGCCAGCAGCTTTAAGGACTATCATCCCTACAATGAGCAGTTCTTC. Its translation: CASSFKDYHPYNEQFF.